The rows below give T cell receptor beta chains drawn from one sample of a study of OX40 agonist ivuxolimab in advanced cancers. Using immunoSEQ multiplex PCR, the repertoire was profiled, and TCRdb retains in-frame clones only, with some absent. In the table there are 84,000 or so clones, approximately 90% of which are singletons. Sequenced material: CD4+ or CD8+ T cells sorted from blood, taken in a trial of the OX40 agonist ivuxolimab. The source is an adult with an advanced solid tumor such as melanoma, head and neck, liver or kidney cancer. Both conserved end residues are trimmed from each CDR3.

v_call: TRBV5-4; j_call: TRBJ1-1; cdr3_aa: ASSRDAITTEAF
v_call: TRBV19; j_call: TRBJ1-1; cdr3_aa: ASSITRGQGLSEAF
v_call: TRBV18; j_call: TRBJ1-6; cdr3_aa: ASSPSGTNNSPLH
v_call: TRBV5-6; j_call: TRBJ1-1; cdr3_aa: ASSFRHAEAF
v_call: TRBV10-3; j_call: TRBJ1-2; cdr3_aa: AISESSGRYGYT
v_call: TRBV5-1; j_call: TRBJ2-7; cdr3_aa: ASSLFGLDAREQY
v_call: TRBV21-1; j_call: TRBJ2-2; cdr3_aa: ASSKVAAYTKNTGELF
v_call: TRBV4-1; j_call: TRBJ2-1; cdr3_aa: ASSQRLRAGPLEQF
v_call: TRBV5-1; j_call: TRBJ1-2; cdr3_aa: ASSLDRGNYGYT
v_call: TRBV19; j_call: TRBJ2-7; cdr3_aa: ASSSPAGGGSYEQY
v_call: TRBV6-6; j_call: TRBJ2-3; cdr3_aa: ASSTDRTASGDTQY
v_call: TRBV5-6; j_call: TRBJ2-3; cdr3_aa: ASSYLDSRTDTQY
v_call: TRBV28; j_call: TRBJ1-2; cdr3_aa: ASSLKQSYGYT
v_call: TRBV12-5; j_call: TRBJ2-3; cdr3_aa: ASGPLGVAGGTDTQY
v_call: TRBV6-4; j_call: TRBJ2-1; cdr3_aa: ASSDLAGGAVNEQF
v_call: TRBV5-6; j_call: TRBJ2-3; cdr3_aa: ASSPRGVTDTQY
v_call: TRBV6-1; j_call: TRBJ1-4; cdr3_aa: ASSRQGWELF
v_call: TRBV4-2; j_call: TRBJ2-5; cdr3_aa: ASSQVGRGTGETQY
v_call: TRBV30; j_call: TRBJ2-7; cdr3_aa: AWVGQNEQY
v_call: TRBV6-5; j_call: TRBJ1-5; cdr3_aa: ASSSKGFGQPQH
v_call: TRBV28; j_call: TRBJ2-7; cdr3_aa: ASRSWDTSSYEQY
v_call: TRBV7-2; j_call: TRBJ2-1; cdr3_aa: ASSSRTSGGYNEQF
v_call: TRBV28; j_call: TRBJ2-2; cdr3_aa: ASSSPGTANTGELF
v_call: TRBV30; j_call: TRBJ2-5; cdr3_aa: AWSAGLAGVETQY
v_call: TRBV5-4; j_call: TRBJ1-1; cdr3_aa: ASSFPGTTEAF
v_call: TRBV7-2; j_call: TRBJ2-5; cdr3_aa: ASSRGGETQY
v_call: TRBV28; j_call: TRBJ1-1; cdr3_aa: ASRSGLLVGGEAF
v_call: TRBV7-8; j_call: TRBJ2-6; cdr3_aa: ASSLTWMRDRGLSGANVLT
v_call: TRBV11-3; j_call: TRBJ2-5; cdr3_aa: ASSFEVGRETQY
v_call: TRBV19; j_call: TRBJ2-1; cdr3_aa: LNEISHNEQF
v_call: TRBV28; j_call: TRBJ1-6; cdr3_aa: ASRERRIGNSPLH
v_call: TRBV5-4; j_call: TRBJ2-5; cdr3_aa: ASLKTGQSETQY
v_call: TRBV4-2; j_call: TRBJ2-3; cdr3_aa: ASSQAGLAGGGLDTQY
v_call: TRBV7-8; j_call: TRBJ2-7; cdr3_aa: ASSTGQATTYEQY
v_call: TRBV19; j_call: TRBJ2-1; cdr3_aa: ASSIGAVYNEQF
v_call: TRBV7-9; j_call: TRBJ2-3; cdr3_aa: ASSGVVTDTQY
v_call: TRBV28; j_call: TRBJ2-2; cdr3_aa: ASRSSLTGELF
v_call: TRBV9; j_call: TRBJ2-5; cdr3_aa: ASSSGTVQETQY
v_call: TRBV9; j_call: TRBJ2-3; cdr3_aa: ASSVVGLHTDTQY
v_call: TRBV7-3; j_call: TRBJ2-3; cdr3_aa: ASSLRGGPGTTSTDTQY
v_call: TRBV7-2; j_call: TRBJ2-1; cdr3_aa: ASSLGGRGYLRSYNEQF
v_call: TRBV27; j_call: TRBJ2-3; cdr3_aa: ASSLVGSTDTQY
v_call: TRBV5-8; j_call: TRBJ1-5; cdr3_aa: ASSLRGIVYQPQH
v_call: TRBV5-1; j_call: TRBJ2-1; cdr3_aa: ASSLQGQGTYNEQF
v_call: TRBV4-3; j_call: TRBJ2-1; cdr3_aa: ASARGPSEQF
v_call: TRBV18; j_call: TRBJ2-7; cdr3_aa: ASSSRRSEQY
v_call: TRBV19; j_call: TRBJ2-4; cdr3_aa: ASSLTRGEAKNIQY
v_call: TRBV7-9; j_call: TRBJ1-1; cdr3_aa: ASSLDVIAEAF
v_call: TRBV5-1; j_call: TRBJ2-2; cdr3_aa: ASSKWGAQLGGELF
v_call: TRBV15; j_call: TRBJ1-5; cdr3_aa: ATSGGLLVGQPQH
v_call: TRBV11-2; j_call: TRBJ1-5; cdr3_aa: ASSFDRNQPQH
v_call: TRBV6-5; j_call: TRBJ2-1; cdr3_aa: ASSPWTSAGNEQF
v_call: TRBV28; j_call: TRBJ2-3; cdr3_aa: ASSPGGPVDTQY